This T cell receptor (beta chain) was sequenced in a study of shared clonotypes between healthy human individuals. General observations from the study: A reduction in generation probabilities was seen for non-shared clonotypes relative to those shared by all four donors. Blood was the only sampled material, and tissue repertoires likely differ.

CD8 cells classed as naive were CD45RO-negative and positively selected for CCR7, excluding terminally differentiated effector memory CD45RA+ cells. As processed by the authors: Filtering of immunoSEQ junctional sequences could not match full-length read filtering. Using immunoSEQ multiplex PCR, the repertoire was profiled, and TCRdb retains in-frame clones only, with some absent. V and J calls and clone size are as listed in that table; D and trimming were resolved from the DNA. The table shows about 2 million clones, with about 95% occurring only once. As regards this clone: Its target is not known. At the DNA level, this CDR3 is encoded by other sequences in the same sample as well.

CDR1 LNHNV and CDR2 YYDKDF come from the germline V gene (reference sequence). Trimming took off 0 bases at V and 2 bases at J, with 8 bases between the two ends. This CDR3 region has 15 residues. What was sequenced was naive CD8+ T cells sorted from blood. The sequence came from a man between 18 and 29 years old in good health. The V call is TRBV15, the J call TRBJ1-5; D call uncertain. The CDR3 coding sequence is TGTGCCACCAGCAGAGATCTCGGGGGCAATCAGCCCCAGCATTTT. Translating it yields CATSRDLGGNQPQHF.